The next 14 T cell receptor beta chains were all read from a single sample in a study of cytotoxic CD8 clonotypes in ibrutinib-treated CLL. Assay used: immunoSEQ multiplex PCR; TCRdb lists only in-frame clones, some missing. The sample carries under 40,000 clones, about 50% recorded once. The sequencing used PBMCs, collected before ibrutinib treatment. These receptors were taken from a human donor with chronic lymphocytic leukemia.

The chain links TRBV7-9 to TRBJ2-1; perhaps TRBD2 as D (5 bases). The CDR3 runs 17 residues. From germline, CDR1 is SEHNR and CDR2 FQNEAQ (reference sequence). Trimming took 1 base from V and 5 from J, leaving 18 bases between them. The CDR3 loop reads CASSLVGSVLRDNEQFF. The CDR3 nucleotides are TGTGCCAGCAGCTTAGTCGGTAGCGTCCTGCGGGACAATGAGCAGTTCTTC.

The chain couples TRBV10-2 to TRBJ2-7; either TRBD1 or TRBD2 may fit D (5 bases each). Germline values: CDR1 WSHSY, CDR2 SAAADI. The CDR3 covers 15 residues. V was pared by 6 bases and J by 3 bases, with 18 bases between. CDR3 coding DNA: TGCGCCAGCAGACCCGGGACCGGAGGAGACTACGAGCAGTACTTC. Amino acid sequence: CASRPGTGGDYEQYF.

This rearrangement joins TRBV30 to TRBJ1-1, with a tentative D call TRBD1 (5 bases). CDR1 is GTSNPN and CDR2 is SVGIG in the germline V gene (reference sequence). The CDR3 sequence is 13 residues long. Trimming left V 2 bases short and J 1 base short, with 8 bases between. In DNA form, the CDR3 reads TGTGCCTGGAGTACCCAGGGGAACACTGAAGCTTTCTTT. Protein sequence: CAWSTQGNTEAFF.

This rearrangement joins TRBV4-2 to TRBJ1-6; 10 bases match TRBD1. The CDR3 spans 18 residues. CDR1 LGHNA and CDR2 YNFKEQ come from the germline V gene. Germline trimming cut 1 base from V and 1 base from J; bases unmatched to any gene: 4. The CDR3 DNA is TGTGCCAGCAGCCAAGGGACGGGACAGGGGTCCTATAATTCACCCCTCCACTTT. Its translation is CASSQGTGQGSYNSPLHF.

V and J are TRBV5-5 and TRBJ2-7; TRBD2 matches at 12 bases. CDR1 and CDR2 (germline): SGHKS, YYEKEE (reference sequence). This CDR3 is built from 14 residues. V lost 6 bases and J lost 3; bases outside the gene matches: 4. The CDR3 reads CASKGLAGLYEQYF. The CDR3 bases are TGTGCCAGCAAAGGACTAGCGGGACTCTACGAGCAGTACTTC.

This clone is labeled as medium-sized (0.01 to 0.1%). The chain couples TRBV7-3 to TRBJ1-1; tentative D call: TRBD1 (5 bases). Looked up from germline, CDR1 is SGHTA and CDR2 is FQGTGA. This CDR3 is built from 14 residues. V dropped 2 bases and J dropped 7 bases, with 14 bases sitting between them. CDR3 in amino acids: CASSLSTGGGEAFF. The CDR3 DNA reads TGTGCCAGCAGCTTATCGACGGGGGGAGGTGAAGCTTTCTTT.

This clone was seen a few times. This chain uses TRBV7-3 with TRBJ2-1, with a tentative D call TRBD2 (5 bases). The V gene lost 0 bases and the J gene lost 9 bases, with 9 bases spanning the gap. This CDR3 comprises 13 residues. The germline V gene encodes CDR1 SGHTA and CDR2 FQGTGA. The CDR3 sequence: CASSLTLGGEQFF. CDR3 nucleotides: TGTGCCAGCAGCTTAACGTTAGGAGGTGAGCAGTTCTTC.

The rearrangement uses TRBV4-2 and TRBJ2-5; no firm D call. Germline lookup yields CDR1 LGHNA and CDR2 YNFKEQ. V gave up 1 base and J gave up 4 bases, with 7 bases separating them. The CDR3 covers 13 residues. The CDR3 DNA follows: TGTGCCAGCAGCCAAGGGGCCTCAGAGACCCAGTACTTC. This translates into CASSQGASETQYF.

The chain is built from TRBV6-5 and TRBJ1-6, with D possibly matching TRBD1 (6 bases). The CDR3 sequence is 16 residues long. Trimming shortened V by 0 bases and J by 6 bases, and 12 bases separated the two germline ends. Germline CDR1 MNHEY, CDR2 SVGAGI. In DNA form, the CDR3 reads TGTGCCAGCAGTTACTCGAGGGGGAGCCTTAATTCACCCCTCCACTTT. Encoded protein: CASSYSRGSLNSPLHF.

The chain couples TRBV30 to TRBJ1-2; D ambiguous. Germline V gene lookup returns CDR1 GTSNPN and CDR2 SVGIG (reference sequence). Trimming left V 0 bases short and J 8 bases short, with 10 bases between. The CDR3 covers 12 residues. The CDR3 DNA reads TGTGCCTGGAGTGTTCCGGTCGGGGGCTACACCTTC. This codes for CAWSVPVGGYTF.

This rearrangement joins TRBV9 to TRBJ2-7, with a weak D call TRBD2 (5 bases). The CDR3 consists of 15 residues. CDR1 SGDLS and CDR2 YYNGEE come from the germline V gene. Trimming left V 0 bases short and J 3 bases short, with 13 bases between. The CDR3: CASSVVPDAGYEQYF. CDR3 sequence (DNA): TGTGCCAGCAGCGTAGTGCCGGACGCGGGCTACGAGCAGTACTTC.

The gene calls are TRBV29-1 and TRBJ2-3; no definite D call. Trimming took off 4 bases at V and 4 bases at J, with 15 bases between the two ends. Looked up from germline, CDR1 is SQVTM and CDR2 is ANQGSEA. The CDR3 runs 14 residues. CDR3 amino acids: CSVVTRLLADTQYF. The DNA of the CDR3 is TGCAGCGTTGTCACAAGGCTCTTAGCAGATACGCAGTATTTT.

This clone was detected only a few times. The chain is built from TRBV7-9 and TRBJ1-1; D uncertain. The germline gives CDR1 SEHNR, CDR2 FQNEAQ (reference sequence). The CDR3 has 14 residues. Trimming removed 0 bases at V and 1 base at J, with 6 bases between. CDR3 loop: CASSLAFRNTEAFF. CDR3 coding DNA: TGTGCCAGCAGCTTAGCATTCAGGAACACTGAAGCTTTCTTT.

This clone showed up just a few times. The rearrangement links TRBV5-4 to TRBJ1-2; a possible D gene is TRBD1 (6 bases). The germline V and J ends were trimmed by 6 bases and 4 bases, with 22 bases remaining between them. Germline CDR1 and CDR2: SGHNT and YYREEE (reference sequence). This CDR3 is 16 amino acids long. The CDR3 sequence is CASTPGGSGEFYGYTF. The CDR3, as DNA: TGTGCCAGCACCCCGGGTGGCTCAGGGGAATTCTATGGCTACACCTTC.